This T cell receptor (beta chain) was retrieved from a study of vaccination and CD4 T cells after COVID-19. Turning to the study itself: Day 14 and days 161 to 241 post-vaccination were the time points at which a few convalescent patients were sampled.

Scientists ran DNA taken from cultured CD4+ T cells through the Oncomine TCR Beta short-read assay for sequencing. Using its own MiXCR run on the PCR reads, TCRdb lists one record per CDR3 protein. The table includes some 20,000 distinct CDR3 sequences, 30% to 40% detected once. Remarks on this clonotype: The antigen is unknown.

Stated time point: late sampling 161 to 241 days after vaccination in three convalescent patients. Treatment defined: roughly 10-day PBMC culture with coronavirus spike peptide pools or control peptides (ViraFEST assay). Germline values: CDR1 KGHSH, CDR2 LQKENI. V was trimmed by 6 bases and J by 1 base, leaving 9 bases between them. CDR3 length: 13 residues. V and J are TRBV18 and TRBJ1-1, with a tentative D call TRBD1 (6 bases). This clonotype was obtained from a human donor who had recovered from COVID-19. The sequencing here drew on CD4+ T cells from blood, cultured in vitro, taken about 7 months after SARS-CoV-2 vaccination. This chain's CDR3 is CASSGQSNTEAFF. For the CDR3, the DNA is TGTGCCAGCTCCGGACAGTCGAACACTGAAGCTTTCTTT.